The sequence of this T cell receptor (beta chain) was determined in a study of shared clonotypes between healthy human individuals. Details on this clone: Its target is not known.

The data were produced by immunoSEQ multiplex PCR, yet TCRdb's version contains in-frame clones alone and is incomplete. The data hold around 690,000 clones, with roughly 91% observed a single time. Study findings and constraints: Estimated richness values were generally larger in naive subsets than in memory subsets. Rarefaction indicated that sorted-subset sequencing remained incomplete although depth was large.

The V gene's germline CDR1 is SGHTS and CDR2 YDEGEE. V gave up 0 bases and J gave up 9 bases, with 22 bases separating them. The CDR3 has 16 amino acids. This TCR came from a man younger than 30 in good health. Some clones in this sample may be carry-over from other donors' samples. The chain carries TRBV5-8 and TRBJ2-7; TRBD2 is a possible D gene (6 bases). What was sequenced was memory CD8+ T cells from PBMCs. Documented subset: CD45RO+ cells pooled with CCR7-negative TemRA cells. The CDR3 protein is CASSLEISGFENRQYF. The CDR3 DNA is TGTGCCAGCAGCTTGGAGATTAGCGGATTCGAGAATCGGCAGTACTTC.